The 27 T cell receptor beta chains in this list originate from one sample, sequenced in a study of Graves' ophthalmopathy and Graves' hyperthyroidism. RNA transcripts served as template for amplifying TCR beta CDR3 sequences. First-round RT-PCR used HTBI primers; second-round multiplex PCR followed. MiXCR, applied by TCRdb to the multiplex PCR reads, yields one record per CDR3 protein. The sample carries almost 400,000 distinct CDR3 sequences, about 17% recorded once. Sequencing was performed on peripheral blood. These receptors originate from a woman younger than 35 with Graves' ophthalmopathy.

The chain uses TRBV11-2 and TRBJ1-6; D is undetermined. The CDR3 extends over 15 amino acids. Germline CDR1 reads SGHAT; CDR2 reads FQNNGV. V lost 1 base and J lost 3, with 7 bases in between. CDR3 sequence: CASSLGLSYNSPLHF. CDR3 sequence (DNA): TGTGCCAGCAGCTTAGGGCTGAGCTATAATTCACCCCTCCACTTT.

This clonotype was detected many times. V and J are TRBV29-1 and TRBJ2-7; TRBD1 matches 9 bases. V shed 6 bases, J shed 0 bases, and the junction held 3 bases outside the gene matches. From germline, CDR1 is SQVTM and CDR2 ANQGSEA. The CDR3 consists of 13 residues. The CDR3 region has the DNA TGCAGCGTACGGACAGGGGACTCCTACGAGCAGTACTTC. Encoded protein: CSVRTGDSYEQYF.

The table lists this clonotype with many counts. The chain uses TRBV3-1 and TRBJ1-1; 11 nucleotides align to TRBD1. The CDR3 contains 14 residues. After removal of 1 base from V and 11 bases from J, the junction contained 6 bases not matched to a gene. Germline CDR1 LGHDT, CDR2 YNNKEL (reference sequence). CDR3 sequence: CASSQGTGGLEAFF. The CDR3 DNA sequence: TGTGCCAGCAGCCAAGGGACAGGGGGCTTGGAGGCTTTCTTT. Complete variable domain (other parts from reference TRBV3-1 and TRBJ1-1): DTAVSQTPKYLVTQMGNDKSIKCEQNLGHDTMYWYKQDSKKFLKIMFSYNNKELIINETVPNRFSPKSPDKAHLNLHINSLELGDSAVYFCASSQGTGGLEAFFGQGTRLTVV.

The table lists this clonotype with many counts. The rearrangement uses TRBV29-1 and TRBJ2-5; a weak D match, TRBD1 (6 bases). In germline, CDR1 is SQVTM, CDR2 ANQGSEA. The CDR3 runs 13 residues. With 6 bases removed from V and 1 base from J, the gap between germline ends came to 12 bases. DNA for the CDR3: TGCAGCGTGGGCACAGGGTTCCAAGAGACCCAGTACTTC. It specifies CSVGTGFQETQYF.

This clonotype was counted at least ten times. This chain connects TRBV7-9 to TRBJ2-7; tentative D call: TRBD2 (5 bases). The V end lost 5 bases, the J end lost 0 bases, and 14 bases lay between the germline ends. Germline V lookup: CDR1 SEHNR, CDR2 FQNEAQ (reference sequence). The CDR3 totals 15 residues. For the CDR3, the DNA is TGTGCCAGCAGCCGAACCGGGGTTAGCTCCTACGAGCAGTACTTC. This codes for CASSRTGVSSYEQYF.

A few counts support this clonotype. This chain uses TRBV6-1 with TRBJ2-5; D tentatively fits TRBD1 or TRBD2 (5 bases each). The CDR3 is 14 residues long. V lost 3 bases and J 5 bases, leaving 13 bases between the germline ends. CDR1 MNHNS and CDR2 SASEGT come from the germline V gene. The CDR3 nucleotides are TGTGCCAGCAGTGAGGGACGGAGGATGGAGACCCAGTACTTC. This sequence encodes CASSEGRRMETQYF.

This clonotype was found many times. This chain uses TRBV19 with TRBJ1-5; 7 nucleotides match TRBD1. This CDR3 has 13 residues. The junction had 8 bases not matched to a gene; V was cut back by 10 bases and J by 5 bases. Germline loops: CDR1 LNHDA, CDR2 SQIVND (reference sequence). CDR3 residues: CANPDRVYQPQHF. CDR3 DNA sequence: TGTGCCAACCCAGACAGGGTGTATCAGCCCCAGCATTTT. Together with reference TRBV19 and TRBJ1-5, the CDR3 gives the full variable domain: DGGITQSPKYLFRKEGQNVTLSCEQNLNHDAMYWYRQDPGQGLRLIYYSQIVNDFQKGDIAEGYSVSREKKESFPLTVTSAQKNPTAFYLCANPDRVYQPQHFGDGTRLSIL.

This clonotype appeared many times. Being one base from a much bigger clone, this may be a read error. V usage is TRBV27 and J usage is TRBJ2-5; 8 bases map to TRBD2. This CDR3 is 16 amino acids long. The germline V gene encodes CDR1 MNHEY and CDR2 SMNVEV (reference sequence). CDR3: CASSLSVAGYQEAQYF. The CDR3 DNA sequence: TGTGCCAGCAGTTTATCAGTAGCGGGGTACCAAGAGGCCCAGTACTTC.

This clonotype has just a few counts. The genes are TRBV5-6 and TRBJ2-2; D is unresolved. The CDR3 consists of 16 residues. Trimming stripped 0 bases from V and 5 bases from J, with 14 bases between. Germline loops: CDR1 SGHDT, CDR2 YYEEEE. CDR3 residues: CASSLAAVLGTGELFF. The CDR3 DNA reads as TGTGCCAGCAGCTTGGCCGCCGTTTTGGGAACCGGGGAGCTGTTTTTT.

This chain connects TRBV7-2 to TRBJ1-2, with D perhaps matching TRBD1 (6 bases). V lost 1 base, J lost 4 bases, and 13 bases lay in between. Germline V gene sequence: CDR1 SGHTA, CDR2 FQGNSA. This CDR3 comprises 15 residues. The CDR3 spells CASSLGQGTSYGYTF. The CDR3 DNA reads TGTGCCAGCAGCTTAGGGCAGGGGACCAGCTATGGCTACACCTTC.

The chain links TRBV28 to TRBJ2-7; weak D call: TRBD2 (6 bases). CDR1 is MDHEN, CDR2 SYDVKM, per germline. The CDR3 is made up of 16 amino acids. With 5 bases removed from V and 2 bases from J, the gap between germline ends came to 19 bases. The CDR3 region is CASSRAGDLTTYEQYF. The CDR3 nucleotides read TGTGCCAGCAGTCGTGCCGGGGACTTAACAACCTACGAGCAGTACTTC.

This rearrangement joins TRBV28 to TRBJ1-3; D remains unclear. V shed 3 bases and J shed 1 base, with 7 bases lying between them. This CDR3 has 14 amino acids. Germline V CDR1 and CDR2: MDHEN, SYDVKM. Here the CDR3 reads CASSFSESGNTIYF. The CDR3 bases are TGTGCCAGCAGTTTCAGTGAGTCTGGAAACACCATATATTTT.

The chain recombines TRBV20-1 with TRBJ2-5; D call uncertain. V gave up 2 bases and J gave up 5 bases, with 15 bases separating them. Germline V gene sequence: CDR1 DFQATT, CDR2 SNEGSKA (reference sequence). The CDR3 spans 14 residues. This CDR3 is CSARRALGRETQYF. CDR3 coding DNA: TGCAGTGCTAGACGAGCGCTCGGACGGGAGACCCAGTACTTC.

This clonotype was recorded many times. This chain links TRBV29-1 with TRBJ1-1; TRBD1 agrees at 8 bases. The J segment lost 1 base and the V segment lost 5 bases, leaving 9 bases of the junction unmatched. The CDR3 contains 15 residues. Germline V gives CDR1 SQVTM, CDR2 ANQGSEA. In DNA, the CDR3 is TGCAGCGTTCTACCGGGACAGGCGAGGAACACTGAAGCTTTCTTT. Amino acids: CSVLPGQARNTEAFF.

The V gene is TRBV27, the J gene TRBJ2-7; TRBD1 matches 8 bases. The ends lost 7 bases at V and 5 bases at J; junction bases unmatched: 10. The CDR3 contains 14 residues. Germline CDR1 MNHEY, CDR2 SMNVEV (reference sequence). The DNA for the CDR3 is TGTGCCAGCAAGGCCCGGGACAGGAACAACGAGCAGTACTTC. It is translated as CASKARDRNNEQYF.

This clonotype was counted at least ten times. This chain connects TRBV7-2 to TRBJ2-5; D unresolved. This CDR3 contains 13 residues. The germline CDR1 and CDR2 sequences are SGHTA and FQGNSA. The V gene lost 2 bases and the J gene lost 5 bases, with 9 bases spanning the gap. For the CDR3, the DNA is TGTGCCAGCAGCTTAACCCTAAGGGAGACCCAGTACTTC. Its translation is CASSLTLRETQYF. Full variable domain (rest looked up from reference TRBV7-2 and TRBJ2-5): GAGVSQSPSNKVTEKGKDVELRCDPISGHTALYWYRQSLGQGLEFLIYFQGNSAPDKSGLPSDRFSAERTGGSVSTLTIQRTQQEDSAVYLCASSLTLRETQYFGPGTRLLVL.

The chain links TRBV20-1 to TRBJ2-5, with a tentative D call TRBD2 (7 bases). Trimming took off 5 bases at V and 3 bases at J, with 16 bases between the two ends. The CDR3 sequence is 14 residues long. In germline, CDR1 is DFQATT, CDR2 SNEGSKA (reference sequence). For the CDR3, the DNA is TGCAGTGCTGCGGGGGCAGGGCTCGAAGAGACCCAGTACTTC. Its protein is CSAAGAGLEETQYF.

This clonotype was counted at least ten times. The chain is built from TRBV6-6 and TRBJ1-1, with no clear D. The germline CDR1 and CDR2 sequences are MNHNY and SVGAGI (reference sequence). The V gene lost 10 bases and the J gene lost 3 bases, with 12 bases spanning the gap. CDR3 length: 12 amino acids. In DNA form, the CDR3 reads TGTGCCACCTCTTTGTCGGACACTGAAGCTTTCTTT. Protein product: CATSLSDTEAFF.

This clonotype was observed many times. The chain employs TRBV28 and TRBJ2-4; weak D call: TRBD2 (5 bases). This CDR3 contains 16 residues. Germline loops: CDR1 MDHEN, CDR2 SYDVKM. V lost 5 bases, J lost 0 bases, and 14 bases lay in between. CDR3: CASSPDGDLAKNIQYF. DNA for the CDR3: TGTGCCAGCAGTCCCGACGGGGATCTAGCCAAAAACATTCAGTACTTC. The complete variable domain, with remaining parts taken from reference TRBV28 and TRBJ2-4, reads DVKVTQSSRYLVKRTGEKVFLECVQDMDHENMFWYRQDPGLGLRLIYFSYDVKMKEKGDIPEGYSVSREKKERFSLILESASTNQTSMYLCASSPDGDLAKNIQYFGAGTRLSVL.

This clonotype was seen repeatedly, ten times or more. The chain carries TRBV12-3 or TRBV12-4 and TRBJ1-1; D is possibly TRBD1 (6 bases). The CDR3 runs to 15 residues. V was pared by 4 bases and J by 4 bases, with 16 bases between. CDR3 sequence (DNA): TGTGCCAGCAGTTCTATCGTACAGGGTAGCACTGAAGCTTTCTTT. Its translation is CASSSIVQGSTEAFF.

This clonotype was observed a handful of times. J is TRBJ1-1 and V is TRBV6-2 or TRBV6-3, with no clear D. Germline V gives CDR1 MNHEY, CDR2 SVGEGT. V lost 2 bases and J lost 7, with 8 bases in between. The CDR3 extends over 12 amino acids. CDR3: CASSYRGYEAFF. The CDR3 DNA follows: TGTGCCAGCAGTTACCGGGGATATGAAGCTTTCTTT.

This clonotype was detected ten times or more. This chain joins TRBV9 and TRBJ2-7, with TRBD1 as a possible D gene (6 bases). The CDR3 length is 15 residues. V was shortened by 0 bases and J by 3 bases, with 13 bases between the two germline ends. The germline V gene encodes CDR1 SGDLS and CDR2 YYNGEE. This CDR3 reads CASSVAGTPIYEQYF. The CDR3 DNA reads TGTGCCAGCAGCGTAGCTGGGACACCTATCTACGAGCAGTACTTC. Complete variable domain (other parts from reference TRBV9 and TRBJ2-7): DSGVTQTPKHLITATGQRVTLRCSPRSGDLSVYWYQQSLDQGLQFLIQYYNGEERAKGNILERFSAQQFPDLHSELNLSSLELGDSALYFCASSVAGTPIYEQYFGPGTRLTVT.

There are many counts of this clonotype. The chain uses TRBV7-2 and TRBJ1-2, with D hard to call. V lost 4 bases, J lost 6 bases, and 15 bases lay in between. The CDR3 totals 14 residues. Germline CDR1 and CDR2: SGHTA and FQGNSA. The CDR3 reads CASSSLPGPNGYTF. The DNA of the CDR3 is TGTGCCAGCAGCTCCCTACCGGGCCCCAATGGCTACACCTTC.

This clonotype was seen repeatedly, ten times or more. This chain connects TRBV11-2 to TRBJ2-7; possibly TRBD1 for D (6 bases). Germline CDR1 is SGHAT and CDR2 is FQNNGV. The CDR3 loop spans 16 amino acids. Trimming shortened V by 4 bases and J by 5 bases, and 21 bases separated the two germline ends. This chain's CDR3 is CASSSQGSLGPHEQYF. For the CDR3, the DNA is TGTGCCAGCAGCTCGCAGGGGTCCTTGGGCCCCCACGAGCAGTACTTC.

In this sample, this clonotype turned up many times. The J gene is TRBJ1-1, the V gene TRBV29-1; 7 nucleotides align to TRBD1. J lost 4 bases, V lost 7 bases, and 6 bases had no gene match. This CDR3 contains 12 residues. The germline V gene has CDR1 SQVTM and CDR2 ANQGSEA. This CDR3 reads CSGDSIVTEAFF. The DNA of the CDR3 is TGCAGCGGGGACAGTATTGTCACTGAAGCTTTCTTT.

There are many counts of this clonotype. The CDR3 bases are TGCAGCGTATCAGGGGGCTTGACTGAAGCTTTCTTT. It is translated as CSVSGGLTEAFF. The chain combines TRBV29-1 with TRBJ1-1; 8 bases are a match to TRBD1. The V gene end was trimmed by 6 bases and the J gene end by 5 bases; junction bases not matched to a gene: 5. This CDR3 has 12 residues. Germline CDR1 SQVTM, CDR2 ANQGSEA. The full variable domain, completed using reference TRBV29-1 and TRBJ1-1, is SAVISQKPSRDICQRGTSLTIQCQVDSQVTMMFWYRQQPGQSLTLIATANQGSEATYESGFVIDKFPISRPNLTFSTLTVSNMSPEDSSIYLCSVSGGLTEAFFGQGTRLTVV.

This chain uses TRBV15 with TRBJ1-5; 10 positions match TRBD1. CDR1 and CDR2 (germline): LNHNV, YYDKDF (reference sequence). The CDR3 runs 16 residues. V trimming: 4 bases; J trimming: 3 bases; junction bases outside the gene matches: 6. DNA of the CDR3: TGTGCCACCAGCATCTTGGGACAGGGGCCCAATCAGCCCCAGCATTTT. Its translation is CATSILGQGPNQPQHF. Full variable domain (missing parts from reference TRBV15 and TRBJ1-5): DAMVIQNPRYQVTQFGKPVTLSCSQTLNHNVMYWYQQKSSQAPKLLFHYYDKDFNNEADTPDNFQSRRPNTSFCFLDIRSPGLGDTAMYLCATSILGQGPNQPQHFGDGTRLSIL.